A selection of T cell receptor beta chains follows, all from one sample in a study of blood T cell repertoires in COVID-19. Profiling relied on immunoSEQ multiplex PCR, and the TCRdb table lists in-frame clones only, not all of them. The sample carries roughly 160,000 clones, approximately 80% recorded once. Sequenced sample: peripheral blood. The source of these receptors is a woman aged 55-75 years with acute or convalescent COVID-19. Each CDR3 is given with its conserved first and last residue. Each record gives: V gene, J gene, clone size, CDR3 protein. Size is stated for part of the rows, as once, few or many counts, or as a class when the clone is expanded.

V gene: TRBV6-2/TRBV6-3
J gene: TRBJ1-3
clone size: NA
CDR3 protein: CASSTNRAVTGNTIYF

V gene: TRBV10-3
J gene: TRBJ1-1
clone size: NA
CDR3 protein: CAIIGDSDEAFF

V gene: TRBV7-6
J gene: TRBJ2-3
clone size: NA
CDR3 protein: CASSPRGFPSTDTQYF

V gene: TRBV6-5
J gene: TRBJ1-1
clone size: NA
CDR3 protein: CASSYSQVTAEAFF

V gene: TRBV7-2
J gene: TRBJ2-7
clone size: NA
CDR3 protein: CASSLTFDRGREQYF

V gene: TRBV18
J gene: TRBJ2-7
clone size: NA
CDR3 protein: CASSPPGQSAYEQYF

V gene: TRBV5-8
J gene: TRBJ2-7
clone size: NA
CDR3 protein: CASGRDRPYEQYF

V gene: TRBV27
J gene: TRBJ2-3
clone size: NA
CDR3 protein: CASPATIDTDTQYF

V gene: TRBV20-1
J gene: TRBJ2-5
clone size: NA
CDR3 protein: CSASHLSGGGGPETQYF

V gene: TRBV6-2/TRBV6-3
J gene: TRBJ2-5
clone size: NA
CDR3 protein: CASSFTGGTETQYF

V gene: TRBV9
J gene: TRBJ2-3
clone size: NA
CDR3 protein: CASSSVLATDTQYF

V gene: TRBV4-2
J gene: TRBJ1-1
clone size: few
CDR3 protein: CASSATGATEAFF

V gene: TRBV24-1
J gene: TRBJ1-2
clone size: few
CDR3 protein: CATSDWTGLYGYTF

V gene: TRBV3-1/TRBV3-2
J gene: TRBJ1-1
clone size: few
CDR3 protein: CASSQDPLRSPGGTEAFF

V gene: TRBV27
J gene: TRBJ1-6
clone size: NA
CDR3 protein: CASSWDRVSPLHF

V gene: TRBV15
J gene: TRBJ1-2
clone size: NA
CDR3 protein: CATSRLPTGPNYGYTF

V gene: TRBV5-1
J gene: TRBJ1-2
clone size: NA
CDR3 protein: CASSLVQGDYGYTF

V gene: TRBV4-1
J gene: TRBJ2-4
clone size: NA
CDR3 protein: CASSHDRGGIQYF

V gene: TRBV2
J gene: TRBJ1-5
clone size: few
CDR3 protein: CASSGAGINQPQHF

V gene: TRBV5-1
J gene: TRBJ2-1
clone size: NA
CDR3 protein: CASSGLAGDNEQFF

V gene: TRBV7-2
J gene: TRBJ2-2
clone size: NA
CDR3 protein: CASSPQGAYTGELFF

V gene: TRBV9
J gene: TRBJ1-3
clone size: NA
CDR3 protein: CASSVSRGNTIYF

V gene: TRBV11-3
J gene: TRBJ2-1
clone size: NA
CDR3 protein: CASSFHPGRNNEQFF

V gene: TRBV7-2
J gene: TRBJ2-3
clone size: NA
CDR3 protein: CASSDPSGGIDTQYF

V gene: TRBV3-1/TRBV3-2
J gene: TRBJ1-2
clone size: NA
CDR3 protein: CASSPGDRFYGYTF

V gene: TRBV7-2
J gene: TRBJ1-2
clone size: NA
CDR3 protein: CASRGGGARYGYTF

V gene: TRBV19
J gene: TRBJ1-1
clone size: NA
CDR3 protein: CASTQIWTVNTEAFF

V gene: TRBV6-5
J gene: TRBJ1-3
clone size: NA
CDR3 protein: CASISSGNTIYF

V gene: TRBV5-1
J gene: TRBJ1-1
clone size: NA
CDR3 protein: CASSLQRGTEYNTEAFF

V gene: TRBV6-1
J gene: TRBJ2-1
clone size: NA
CDR3 protein: CASSELGYEQFF

V gene: TRBV7-8
J gene: TRBJ1-5
clone size: once
CDR3 protein: CASSSRGARPQHF

V gene: TRBV5-6
J gene: TRBJ1-6
clone size: NA
CDR3 protein: CASSRDRVSPLHF

V gene: TRBV29-1
J gene: TRBJ1-4
clone size: NA
CDR3 protein: CSADKGGEKLFF

V gene: TRBV9
J gene: TRBJ1-5
clone size: NA
CDR3 protein: CASSVGGSNQPQHF

V gene: TRBV7-9
J gene: TRBJ2-1
clone size: NA
CDR3 protein: CASSSGTGGSSYNEQFF

V gene: TRBV6-6
J gene: TRBJ1-5
clone size: NA
CDR3 protein: CASRPIFGQYNQPQHF

V gene: TRBV5-4
J gene: TRBJ2-1
clone size: NA
CDR3 protein: CASSSGTTQFF

V gene: TRBV19
J gene: TRBJ1-2
clone size: NA
CDR3 protein: CASSALGGLLNGYTF

V gene: TRBV27
J gene: TRBJ2-7
clone size: once
CDR3 protein: CASSLFSSSEQYF

V gene: TRBV25-1
J gene: TRBJ2-5
clone size: NA
CDR3 protein: CASGGGHPQETQYF

V gene: TRBV6-2/TRBV6-3
J gene: TRBJ1-5
clone size: NA
CDR3 protein: CASSPVTGNQPQHF

V gene: TRBV29-1
J gene: TRBJ1-2
clone size: once
CDR3 protein: CSGGQGSGYGYTF